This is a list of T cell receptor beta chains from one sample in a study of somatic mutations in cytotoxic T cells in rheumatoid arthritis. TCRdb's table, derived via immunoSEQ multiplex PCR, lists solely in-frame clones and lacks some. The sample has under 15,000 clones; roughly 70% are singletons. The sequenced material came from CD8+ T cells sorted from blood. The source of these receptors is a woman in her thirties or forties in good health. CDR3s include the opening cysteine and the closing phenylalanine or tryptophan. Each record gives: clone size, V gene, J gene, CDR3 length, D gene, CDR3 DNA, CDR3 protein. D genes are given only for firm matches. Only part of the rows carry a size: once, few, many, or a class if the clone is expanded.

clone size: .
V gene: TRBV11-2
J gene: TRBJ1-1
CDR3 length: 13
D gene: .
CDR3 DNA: TGTGCCAGCAGCTTGGGACGGAACACTGAAGCTTTCTTT
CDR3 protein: CASSLGRNTEAFF

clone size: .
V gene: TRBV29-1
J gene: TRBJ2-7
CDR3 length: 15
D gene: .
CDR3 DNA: TGCAGCGTCGAAGAGGGCCAAGGGGTTGACTACGAGCAGTACTTC
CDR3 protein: CSVEEGQGVDYEQYF

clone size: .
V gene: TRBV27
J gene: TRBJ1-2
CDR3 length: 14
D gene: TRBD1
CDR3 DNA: TGTGCCAGCAGTTCCCAGGGGGGAGGATATGGCTACACCTTC
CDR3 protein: CASSSQGGGYGYTF

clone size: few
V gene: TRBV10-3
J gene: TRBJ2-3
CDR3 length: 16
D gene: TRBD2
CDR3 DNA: TGTGCCATCAGTGAGTCGAGCGGGGGGCAGACAGATACGCAGTATTTT
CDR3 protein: CAISESSGGQTDTQYF

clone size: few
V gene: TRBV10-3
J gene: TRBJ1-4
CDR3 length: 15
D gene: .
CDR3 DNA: TGTGCCATCAGTGAGTCGGGGAACATGGATGAAAAACTGTTTTTT
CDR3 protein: CAISESGNMDEKLFF

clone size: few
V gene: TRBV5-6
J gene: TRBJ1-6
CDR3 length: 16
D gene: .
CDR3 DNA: TGTGCCAGCAGCTTGCCAGGGGAGACAGTTAATTCACCCCTCCACTTT
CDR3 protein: CASSLPGETVNSPLHF

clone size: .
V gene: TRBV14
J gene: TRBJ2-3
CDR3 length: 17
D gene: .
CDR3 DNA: TGTGCCAGCAGACCTACTCAGGGGATAGAGGGCACAGATACGCAGTATTTT
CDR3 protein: CASRPTQGIEGTDTQYF

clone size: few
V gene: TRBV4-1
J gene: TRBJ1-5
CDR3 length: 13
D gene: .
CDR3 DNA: TGCGCCAGCAGCCACGGGGGGAGTCAGCCCCAGCATTTT
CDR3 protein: CASSHGGSQPQHF

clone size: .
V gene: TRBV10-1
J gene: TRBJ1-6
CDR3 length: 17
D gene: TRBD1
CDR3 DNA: TGCGCCAGCAGTGAGTCGAAGAGGGACAGGGGTAATTCACCCCTCCACTTT
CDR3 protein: CASSESKRDRGNSPLHF

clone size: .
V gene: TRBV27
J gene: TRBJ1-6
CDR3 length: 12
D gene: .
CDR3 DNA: TGTGCCAGTTGGACAGTTAATTCACCCCTCCACTTT
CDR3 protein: CASWTVNSPLHF